Sequencing of this T cell receptor (beta chain) was carried out in a study of T cells in localized non-small cell lung cancer. The germline CDR1 and CDR2 sequences are SGHVS and FQNEAQ. The CDR3 is 16 amino acids. V lost 1 base and J lost 9, with 16 bases in between. Note on this clone: Its specificity is not known.

Data came from immunoSEQ multiplex PCR; TCRdb stores just in-frame clones and leaves some out. The sample carries some 52,000 clones, 86% recorded once. Study observations and caveats: Because only a single region of the tumor was sequenced, heterogeneity remains possible.

V gene TRBV7-8 combines with J gene TRBJ1-6; D unclear. The sequencing used peripheral blood, collected before any cancer treatment. The clonotype was recovered from a male donor at least 60 years old with stage III squamous cell lung carcinoma. Here the CDR3 DNA reads TGTGCCAGCAGCTTAGATGCCAGCGCTGGGCTTTCACCCCTCCACTTT. This sequence encodes CASSLDASAGLSPLHF.